This record covers a single T cell receptor (beta chain). The sample comes from a study of OX40 agonist ivuxolimab in advanced cancers. Germline loops: CDR1 MDHEN, CDR2 SYDVKM. V shed 3 bases and J 3 bases; nucleotides not matched to a gene: 5. This CDR3 has 17 amino acids. Sequencing used immunoSEQ multiplex PCR; TCRdb keeps in-frame clones, though not all of them. The data contain roughly 70,000 clones, approximately 81% of them seen just once; the ten biggest clones take up approximately 4%. Source: CD4+ or CD8+ T cells sorted from blood, taken in a trial of the OX40 agonist ivuxolimab. The chain combines TRBV28 with TRBJ2-1, with 13 bases lining up with TRBD2. The sequence was obtained from an adult with an advanced solid tumor such as melanoma, head and neck, liver or kidney cancer. CDR3 sequence: CASSFGLAGVDYNEQFF. The DNA for the CDR3 is TGTGCCAGCAGTTTTGGACTAGCGGGAGTGGACTACAATGAGCAGTTCTTC.